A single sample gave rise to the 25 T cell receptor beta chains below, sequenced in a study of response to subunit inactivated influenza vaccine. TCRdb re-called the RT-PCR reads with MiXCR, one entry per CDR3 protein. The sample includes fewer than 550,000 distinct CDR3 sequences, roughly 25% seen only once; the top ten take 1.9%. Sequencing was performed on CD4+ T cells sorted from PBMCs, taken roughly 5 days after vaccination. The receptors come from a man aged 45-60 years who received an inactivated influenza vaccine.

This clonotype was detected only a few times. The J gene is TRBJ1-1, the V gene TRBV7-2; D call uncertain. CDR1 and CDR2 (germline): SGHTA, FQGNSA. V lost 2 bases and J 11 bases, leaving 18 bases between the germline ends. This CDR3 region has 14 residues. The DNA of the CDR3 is TGTGCCAGCAGCTTACGACCCGCTGGATGGGATGCTTTCTTT. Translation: CASSLRPAGWDAFF. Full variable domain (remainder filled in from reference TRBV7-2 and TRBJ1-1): GAGVSQSPSNKVTEKGKDVELRCDPISGHTALYWYRQSLGQGLEFLIYFQGNSAPDKSGLPSDRFSAERTGGSVSTLTIQRTQQEDSAVYLCASSLRPAGWDAFFGQGTRLTVV.

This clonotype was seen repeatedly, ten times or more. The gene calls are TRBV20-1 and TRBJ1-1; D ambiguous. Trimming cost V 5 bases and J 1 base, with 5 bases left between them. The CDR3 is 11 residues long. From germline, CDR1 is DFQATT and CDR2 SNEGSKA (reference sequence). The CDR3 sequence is CSARRNTEAFF. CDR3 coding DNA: TGCAGTGCTCGGCGGAACACTGAAGCTTTCTTT.

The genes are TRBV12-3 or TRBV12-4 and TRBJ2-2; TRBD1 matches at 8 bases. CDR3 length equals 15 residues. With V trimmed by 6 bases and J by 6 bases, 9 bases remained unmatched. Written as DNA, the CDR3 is TGTGCCAGCAGGGGGTCGACAGGGGTGGCCGGGGAGCTGTTTTTT. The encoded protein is CASRGSTGVAGELFF.

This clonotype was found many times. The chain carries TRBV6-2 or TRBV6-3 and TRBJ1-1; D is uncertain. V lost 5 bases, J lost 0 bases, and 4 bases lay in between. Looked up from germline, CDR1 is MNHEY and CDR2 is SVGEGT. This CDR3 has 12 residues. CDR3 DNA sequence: TGTGCCAGCAGTACCGTGAACACTGAAGCTTTCTTT. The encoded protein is CASSTVNTEAFF.

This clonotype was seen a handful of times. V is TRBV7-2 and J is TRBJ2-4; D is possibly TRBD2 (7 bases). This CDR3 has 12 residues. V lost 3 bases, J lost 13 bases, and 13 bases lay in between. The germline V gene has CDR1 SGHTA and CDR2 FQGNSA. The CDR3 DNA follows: TGTGCCAGCAGCTTGGCGGGGGCCACCCAGTACTTC. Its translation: CASSLAGATQYF. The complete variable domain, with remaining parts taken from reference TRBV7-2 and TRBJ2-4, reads GAGVSQSPSNKVTEKGKDVELRCDPISGHTALYWYRQSLGQGLEFLIYFQGNSAPDKSGLPSDRFSAERTGGSVSTLTIQRTQQEDSAVYLCASSLAGATQYFGAGTRLSVL.

The CDR3 region is CASSRPGTGVYEQYF. CDR3 nucleotide sequence: TGTGCCAGCAGTCGTCCCGGGACAGGGGTCTACGAGCAGTACTTC. The V gene is TRBV12-3 or TRBV12-4, the J gene TRBJ2-7, with 10 bases matching TRBD1. Germline trimming cut 5 bases from V and 3 bases from J; bases unmatched to any gene: 7. CDR3 length equals 15 residues.

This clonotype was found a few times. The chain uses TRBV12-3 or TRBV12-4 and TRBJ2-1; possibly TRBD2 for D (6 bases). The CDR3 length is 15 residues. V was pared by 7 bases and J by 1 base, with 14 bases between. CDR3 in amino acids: CASMGGALSYNEQFF. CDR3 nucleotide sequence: TGTGCCAGCATGGGCGGGGCTCTGTCCTACAATGAGCAGTTCTTC.

The CDR3 DNA reads TGCAGTGCCAGATCTACCTCTAGCGGAACCTACGAGCAGTACTTC. It yields the protein CSARSTSSGTYEQYF. The V and J genes are TRBV20-1 and TRBJ2-7; 7 nucleotides align to TRBD2. CDR1 DFQATT and CDR2 SNEGSKA come from the germline V gene (reference sequence). The trim removed 6 bases at V and 2 bases at J, leaving 13 bases unmatched. The CDR3 runs 15 residues.

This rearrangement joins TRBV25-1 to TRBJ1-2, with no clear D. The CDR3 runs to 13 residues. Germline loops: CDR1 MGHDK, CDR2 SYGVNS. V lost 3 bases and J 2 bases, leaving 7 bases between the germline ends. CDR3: CASSDRSNYGYTF. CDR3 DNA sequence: TGTGCCAGCAGTGACAGGTCGAACTATGGCTACACCTTC.

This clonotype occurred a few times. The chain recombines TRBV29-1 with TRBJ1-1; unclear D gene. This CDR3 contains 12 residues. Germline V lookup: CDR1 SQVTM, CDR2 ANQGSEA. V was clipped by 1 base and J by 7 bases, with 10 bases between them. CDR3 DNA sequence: TGCAGCGTTGAAGGTCAGCCCTATGAAGCTTTCTTT. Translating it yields CSVEGQPYEAFF.

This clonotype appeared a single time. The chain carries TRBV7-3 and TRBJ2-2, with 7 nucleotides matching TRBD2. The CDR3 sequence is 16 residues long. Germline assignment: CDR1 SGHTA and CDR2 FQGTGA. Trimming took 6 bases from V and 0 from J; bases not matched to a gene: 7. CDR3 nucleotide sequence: TGTGCCAGCAGGAAACCGGGACTACCGAACACCGGGGAGCTGTTTTTT. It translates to CASRKPGLPNTGELFF. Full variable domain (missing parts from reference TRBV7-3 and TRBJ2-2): GAGVSQTPSNKVTEKGKYVELRCDPISGHTALYWYRQSLGQGPEFLIYFQGTGAADDSGLPNDRFFAVRPEGSVSTLKIQRTERGDSAVYLCASRKPGLPNTGELFFGEGSRLTVL.

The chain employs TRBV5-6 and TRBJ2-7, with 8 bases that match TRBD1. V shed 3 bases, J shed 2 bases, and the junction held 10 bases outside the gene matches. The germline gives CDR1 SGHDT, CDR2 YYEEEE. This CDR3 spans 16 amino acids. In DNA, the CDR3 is TGTGCCAGCAGCTCGCTTAGACAGGGGATCGCCTACGAGCAGTACTTC. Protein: CASSSLRQGIAYEQYF.

The CDR3 is CASSQNPVVSSYEQYF. CDR3 sequence (DNA): TGCGCCAGCAGCCAAAACCCAGTCGTCAGCTCCTACGAGCAGTACTTC. The V gene is TRBV4-1, the J gene TRBJ2-7; D not resolved. Trimming removed 2 bases from V and 0 bases from J, with 14 bases in between. This CDR3 spans 16 amino acids. Germline assignment: CDR1 MGHRA and CDR2 YSYEKL.

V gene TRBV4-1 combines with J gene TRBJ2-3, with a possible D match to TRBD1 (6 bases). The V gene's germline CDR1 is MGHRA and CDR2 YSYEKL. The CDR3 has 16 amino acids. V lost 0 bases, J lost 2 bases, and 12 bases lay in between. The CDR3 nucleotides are TGCGCCAGCAGCCAAGATTGGGACACTTCCACAGATACGCAGTATTTT. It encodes CASSQDWDTSTDTQYF.

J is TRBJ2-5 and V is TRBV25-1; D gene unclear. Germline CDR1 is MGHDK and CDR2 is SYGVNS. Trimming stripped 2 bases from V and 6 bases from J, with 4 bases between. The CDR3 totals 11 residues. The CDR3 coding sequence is TGTGCCAGCAGTGAAGGGAAGACCCAGTACTTC. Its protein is CASSEGKTQYF.

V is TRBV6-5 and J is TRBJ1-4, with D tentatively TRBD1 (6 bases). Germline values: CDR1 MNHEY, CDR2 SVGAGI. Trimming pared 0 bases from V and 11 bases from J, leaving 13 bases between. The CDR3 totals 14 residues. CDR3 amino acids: CASSYSRGGGKLFF. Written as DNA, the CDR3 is TGTGCCAGCAGTTACTCCCGAGGGGGGGGGAAACTGTTTTTT.

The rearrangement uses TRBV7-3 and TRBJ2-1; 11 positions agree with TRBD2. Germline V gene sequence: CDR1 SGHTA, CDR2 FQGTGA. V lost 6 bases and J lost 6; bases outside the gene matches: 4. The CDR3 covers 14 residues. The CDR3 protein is CASRLAGDSNEQFF. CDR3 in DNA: TGTGCCAGCAGACTAGCGGGAGATAGCAATGAGCAGTTCTTC.

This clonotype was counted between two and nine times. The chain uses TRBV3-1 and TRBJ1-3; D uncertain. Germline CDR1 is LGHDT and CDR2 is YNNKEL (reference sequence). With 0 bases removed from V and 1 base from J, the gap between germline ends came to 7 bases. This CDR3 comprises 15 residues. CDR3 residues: CASSQERNSGNTIYF. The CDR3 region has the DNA TGTGCCAGCAGCCAAGAACGAAATTCTGGAAACACCATATATTTT.

CDR3 region: CASSRDRITEAFF. For the CDR3, the DNA is TGTGCCAGCAGCAGGGACAGGATTACTGAAGCTTTCTTT. The chain uses TRBV7-2 and TRBJ1-1, with TRBD1 matching 8 bases. Germline V gene data show CDR1 as SGHTA and CDR2 as FQGNSA. V lost 5 bases, J lost 5 bases, and 4 bases stayed unmatched. This CDR3 has 13 amino acids.

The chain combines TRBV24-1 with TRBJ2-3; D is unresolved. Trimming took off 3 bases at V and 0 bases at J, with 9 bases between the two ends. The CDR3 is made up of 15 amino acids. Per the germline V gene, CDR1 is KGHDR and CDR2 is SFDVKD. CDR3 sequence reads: CATSDLGPSTDTQYF. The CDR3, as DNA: TGTGCCACCAGTGATCTAGGACCTAGCACAGATACGCAGTATTTT.

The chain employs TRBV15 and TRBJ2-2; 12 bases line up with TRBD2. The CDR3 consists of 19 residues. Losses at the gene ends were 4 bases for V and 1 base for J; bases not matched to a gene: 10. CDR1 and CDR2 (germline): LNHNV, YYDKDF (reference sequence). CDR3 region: CATSTGTRLAGENTGELFF. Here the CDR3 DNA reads TGTGCCACCAGCACTGGGACAAGACTAGCGGGAGAGAACACCGGGGAGCTGTTTTTT.

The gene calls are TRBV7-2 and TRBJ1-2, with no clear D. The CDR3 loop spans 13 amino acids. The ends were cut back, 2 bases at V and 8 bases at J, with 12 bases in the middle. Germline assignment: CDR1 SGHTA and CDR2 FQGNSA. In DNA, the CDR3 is TGTGCCAGCAGCTTACCTTCCGAGAAAGGCTACACCTTC. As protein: CASSLPSEKGYTF.

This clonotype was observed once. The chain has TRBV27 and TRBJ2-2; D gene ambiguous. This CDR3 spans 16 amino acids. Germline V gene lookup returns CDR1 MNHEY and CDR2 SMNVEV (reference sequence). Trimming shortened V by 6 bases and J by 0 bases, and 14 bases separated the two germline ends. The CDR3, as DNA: TGTGCCAGCAGCACTGGCCGACCCACGAACACCGGGGAGCTGTTTTTT. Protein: CASSTGRPTNTGELFF.

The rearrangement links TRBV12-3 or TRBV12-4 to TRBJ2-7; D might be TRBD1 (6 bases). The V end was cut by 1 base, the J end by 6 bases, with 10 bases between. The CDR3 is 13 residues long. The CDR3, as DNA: TGTGCCAGCAGTTTAGTGGGGGCTGGCGAGCAGTACTTC. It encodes CASSLVGAGEQYF.

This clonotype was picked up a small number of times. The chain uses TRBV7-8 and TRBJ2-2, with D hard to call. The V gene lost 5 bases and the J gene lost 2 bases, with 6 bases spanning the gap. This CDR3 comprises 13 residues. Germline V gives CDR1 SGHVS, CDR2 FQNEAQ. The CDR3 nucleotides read TGTGCCAGCAGCACAATTAACACCGGGGAGCTGTTTTTT. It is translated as CASSTINTGELFF.